The 11 T cell receptor beta chains below all came from one sample that was sequenced in a study of blood T cell repertoires in COVID-19. Only in-frame clones appear in the TCRdb table, and some are missing; sequencing was by immunoSEQ multiplex PCR. This table has 440,000 or so clones, 70% to 90% appearing once. The sample consisted of peripheral blood. These receptor sequences come from a woman between 35 and 50 years old with COVID-19, enrolled during active disease.

The V call is TRBV27, the J call TRBJ1-4, with 8 nucleotides matching TRBD1. V lost 5 bases and J lost 4; bases outside the gene matches: 9. CDR3 length: 16 residues. Germline assignment: CDR1 MNHEY and CDR2 SMNVEV (reference sequence). This CDR3 is CASSMSVRGRNEKLFF. CDR3 DNA sequence: TGTGCCAGCAGTATGTCGGTCAGGGGGCGTAATGAAAAACTGTTTTTT.

V is TRBV7-2 and J is TRBJ2-1; D perhaps matches TRBD1 (6 bases). Trimming shortened V by 5 bases and J by 2 bases, and 16 bases separated the two germline ends. From germline, CDR1 is SGHTA and CDR2 FQGNSA. The CDR3 extends over 16 amino acids. CDR3 bases: TGTGCCAGCAGCGCATATGGGGGCACAACCTACAATGAGCAGTTCTTC. Translating it yields CASSAYGGTTYNEQFF.

V and J are TRBV7-3 and TRBJ2-7, with 8 positions matching TRBD1. Germline values: CDR1 SGHTA, CDR2 FQGTGA. CDR3 length: 15 amino acids. The V and J ends lost 5 bases and 5 bases, in that order; junction bases with no gene match: 11. CDR3: CASSQQQGGGHEQYF. The CDR3 DNA follows: TGTGCCAGCAGCCAACAACAGGGGGGTGGCCACGAGCAGTACTTC.

The gene calls are TRBV30 and TRBJ1-5; D gene uncertain. Germline V gives CDR1 GTSNPN, CDR2 SVGIG (reference sequence). Trimming cost V 0 bases and J 3 bases, with 6 bases left between them. There are 13 residues in the CDR3. CDR3 sequence reads: CAWSVHNNQPQHF. The CDR3 nucleotides read TGTGCCTGGAGTGTACATAACAATCAGCCCCAGCATTTT.

This chain connects TRBV5-6 to TRBJ1-1; D gene unclear. This CDR3 comprises 14 residues. V lost 4 bases to trimming and J lost 1 base, with 11 bases between them. Germline-derived CDR1 and CDR2 are SGHDT and YYEEEE. The CDR3 DNA sequence: TGTGCCAGCAGCCTAGAGGTGTCGAACACTGAAGCTTTCTTT. The encoded protein is CASSLEVSNTEAFF.

The V and J genes are TRBV5-4 and TRBJ1-6; TRBD1 is a possible D gene (5 bases). Germline V gene lookup returns CDR1 SGHNT and CDR2 YYREEE (reference sequence). This CDR3 is 15 amino acids long. Trimming took 3 bases from V and 7 from J, leaving 14 bases between them. CDR3 in amino acids: CASSSSTVPNSPLHF. The CDR3, as DNA: TGTGCCAGCAGCTCCTCGACAGTCCCCAATTCACCCCTCCACTTT.

CDR3 sequence reads: CASRGGGSYNSPLHF. The DNA for the CDR3 is TGTGCCAGCAGGGGAGGAGGGTCCTATAATTCACCCCTCCACTTT. The chain employs TRBV27 and TRBJ1-6, with D uncertain. Trimming took off 6 bases at V and 1 base at J, with 10 bases between the two ends. Germline loops: CDR1 MNHEY, CDR2 SMNVEV (reference sequence). The CDR3 consists of 15 residues.

The chain carries TRBV15 and TRBJ2-1; no clear D gene. V was shortened by 1 base and J by 0 bases, with 10 bases between the two germline ends. This CDR3 has 16 residues. CDR1 is LNHNV and CDR2 is YYDKDF in the germline V gene (reference sequence). The CDR3 DNA reads as TGTGCCACCAGCAGAGTAACACAGAGCTCCTACAATGAGCAGTTCTTC. It codes for CATSRVTQSSYNEQFF.

V gene TRBV27 combines with J gene TRBJ2-7; 14 bases match TRBD2. CDR1 is MNHEY, CDR2 SMNVEV, per germline (reference sequence). J was trimmed by 8 bases and V by 8 bases; bases with no gene match: 11. CDR3 size: 15 residues. This chain's CDR3 is CASGGTSGGALQQYF. CDR3 sequence (DNA): TGTGCCAGCGGCGGGACTAGCGGGGGCGCCCTTCAGCAGTACTTC.

V is TRBV27 and J is TRBJ1-2; 9 bases are a match to TRBD1. The junction had 11 bases not matched to a gene; V was cut back by 4 bases and J by 8 bases. The CDR3 is made up of 15 amino acids. Germline assignment: CDR1 MNHEY and CDR2 SMNVEV (reference sequence). The CDR3 DNA reads TGTGCCAGCAGTTCAAGCCGAACAGGGGGCGCGGGCTACACCTTC. Protein: CASSSSRTGGAGYTF.

The CDR3 loop is CASSPTTGTDTQYF. The CDR3 DNA is TGTGCCAGCAGCCCAACGACCGGGACAGATACGCAGTATTTT. The chain combines TRBV11-3 with TRBJ2-3; D not resolved. The CDR3 covers 14 residues. Germline lookup yields CDR1 SGHNT and CDR2 YENEEA. V gave up 5 bases and J gave up 3 bases, with 12 bases separating them.